This T cell receptor (beta chain) was sequenced during a study of blood T cell repertoires in COVID-19. Germline V gene lookup returns CDR1 MNHNY and CDR2 SVGAGI (reference sequence). This CDR3 is built from 14 residues. The germline V and J ends were trimmed by 7 bases and 1 base, with 10 bases remaining between them. Profiling relied on immunoSEQ multiplex PCR, and the TCRdb table lists in-frame clones only, not all of them. The table lists 310,000 or so clones, approximately 91% of them singletons. The origin of this receptor is a middle-aged woman who had recovered from COVID-19. The source material was PBMCs or T cells enriched from blood (not recorded which). The rearrangement uses TRBV6-6 and TRBJ2-2; tentative D call: TRBD2 (5 bases). The DNA for the CDR3 is TGTGCCAGCATTCGGACTGAGAACACCGGGGAGCTGTTTTTT. Translating gives CASIRTENTGELFF.